Each of the 21 T cell receptor beta chains below was sequenced from the same sample in a study of shared clonotypes between healthy human individuals. The protocol was immunoSEQ multiplex PCR, while the TCRdb copy is restricted to in-frame clones and leaves out a portion. The sample holds about 600,000 clones; nearly 97% are singletons and the top ten take 0.11%. Naive CD8 populations comprised CD45RO-negative cells positively selected for CCR7, excluding terminally differentiated effector memory CD45RA+ cells. The specimen sequenced was naive CD8+ T cells sorted from blood. The receptor source for this set is a woman in her twenties or thirties in good health.

The chain uses TRBV5-6 and TRBJ2-5; TRBD1 or TRBD2 may be the D gene (5 bases each). The CDR3 is made up of 13 amino acids. Per germline, CDR1 SGHDT and CDR2 YYEEEE. Trimming shortened V by 2 bases and J by 13 bases, and 18 bases separated the two germline ends. CDR3 sequence (DNA): TGTGCCAGCAGCTTTTTCGGACGAGGGGAACTGTACTTC. Its protein is CASSFFGRGELYF.

CDR3 in DNA: TGTGCCAGCCAAAAGGCCCAAATGCCCGACGAGACCCAGTACTTC. Amino acids: CASQKAQMPDETQYF. The gene calls are TRBV7-8 and TRBJ2-5; D gene ambiguous. V was trimmed by 8 bases and J by 5 bases, leaving 21 bases between them. The CDR3 loop spans 15 amino acids. Germline values: CDR1 SGHVS, CDR2 FQNEAQ.

The chain joins TRBV5-6 to TRBJ2-3, with TRBD1 matching 7 bases. Germline V gene data show CDR1 as SGHDT and CDR2 as YYEEEE. This CDR3 has 14 amino acids. The V gene end was trimmed by 7 bases and the J gene end by 2 bases; junction bases not matched to a gene: 7. CDR3 bases: TGTGCCAGCGGTGGCAGGGGGATCACAGATACGCAGTATTTT. It translates to CASGGRGITDTQYF.

This clone was recorded once. This chain connects TRBV19 to TRBJ2-3; TRBD2 matches at 7 bases. The length of the CDR3 is 12 residues. Germline CDR1 is LNHDA and CDR2 is SQIVND (reference sequence). Unmatched junction bases numbered 3, after V lost 7 bases and J lost 5 bases. CDR3 sequence reads: CASTTGGDTQYF. For the CDR3, the DNA is TGTGCCAGTACGACGGGAGGAGATACGCAGTATTTT.

The V call is TRBV19, the J call TRBJ1-3, with D unclear. The germline gives CDR1 LNHDA, CDR2 SQIVND (reference sequence). Trimming cost V 5 bases and J 2 bases, with 7 bases left between them. There are 13 residues in the CDR3. The CDR3 DNA sequence: TGTGCCAGTAGTTCCGTGGCTGGAAACACCATATATTTT. This translates into CASSSVAGNTIYF.

The genes are TRBV7-9 and TRBJ2-7, with 10 bases matching TRBD2. The V and J ends lost 2 bases and 1 base, in that order; junction bases with no gene match: 5. Germline V gene data show CDR1 as SEHNR and CDR2 as FQNEAQ (reference sequence). The CDR3 covers 16 residues. The CDR3 sequence is CASSLPGTSASYEQYF. Here the CDR3 DNA reads TGTGCCAGCAGCTTACCAGGGACTAGCGCGTCCTACGAGCAGTACTTC.

The J gene is TRBJ1-4, the V gene TRBV27; no clear D gene. Between the trimmed V and J ends, which lost 5 bases and 0 bases, there was a span of 10 bases. CDR3 size: 15 residues. CDR1 is MNHEY and CDR2 is SMNVEV in the germline V gene (reference sequence). The DNA for the CDR3 is TGTGCCAGCAGTCGGCAGCTATCAACTAATGAAAAACTGTTTTTT. This codes for CASSRQLSTNEKLFF.

The rearrangement uses TRBV9 and TRBJ2-3; TRBD2 aligns across 7 bases. The CDR3 runs to 16 residues. The V gene end was trimmed by 0 bases and the J gene end by 0 bases; junction bases not matched to a gene: 4. Germline V gene lookup returns CDR1 SGDLS and CDR2 YYNGEE. Written as DNA, the CDR3 is TGTGCCAGCAGCGTAGGGTGGGGAGGGAGCACAGATACGCAGTATTTT. Translated: CASSVGWGGSTDTQYF. Combining the CDR3 with reference TRBV9 and TRBJ2-3 gives the whole variable domain DSGVTQTPKHLITATGQRVTLRCSPRSGDLSVYWYQQSLDQGLQFLIQYYNGEERAKGNILERFSAQQFPDLHSELNLSSLELGDSALYFCASSVGWGGSTDTQYFGPGTRLTVL.

In its sample, this clone was seen once. The rearrangement joins TRBV5-1 to TRBJ1-1; D is ambiguous. CDR3 size: 15 residues. CDR1 is SGHRS and CDR2 is YFSETQ in the germline V gene. Deletions cut 1 base from V and 0 bases from J, with 10 bases between. CDR3 in amino acids: CASSLSAGLNTEAFF. As DNA, the CDR3 is TGCGCCAGCAGCTTGAGTGCGGGCTTGAACACTGAAGCTTTCTTT.

V usage is TRBV13 and J usage is TRBJ1-4, with D possibly matching TRBD1 (6 bases). V was pared by 5 bases and J by 5 bases, with 12 bases between. The CDR3 covers 14 residues. Germline V gene data show CDR1 as PRHDT and CDR2 as FYEKMQ (reference sequence). CDR3 bases: TGTGCCAGCAGCGGTCGGGGGCCCAATGAAAAACTGTTTTTT. Encoded protein: CASSGRGPNEKLFF.

As DNA, the CDR3 is TGTGCCAGCAGATTTTCAGGGGGTCAGACCTACGAGCAGTACTTC. Residues: CASRFSGGQTYEQYF. J is TRBJ2-7 and V is TRBV6-5; 7 bases fit TRBD1. This CDR3 region has 15 residues. The J segment lost 2 bases and the V segment lost 6 bases, leaving 10 bases of the junction unmatched. CDR1 is MNHEY, CDR2 SVGAGI, per germline.

The V gene is TRBV4-1, the J gene TRBJ2-3, with a weak D call TRBD2 (6 bases). Germline values: CDR1 MGHRA, CDR2 YSYEKL. The CDR3 has 19 amino acids. V lost 2 bases to trimming and J lost 0 bases, with 21 bases between them. The CDR3, as DNA: TGCGCCAGCAGCCAATGGGAAGGTCGTAGCGGACCTAGCACAGATACGCAGTATTTT. This codes for CASSQWEGRSGPSTDTQYF.

The CDR3 protein is CASSFLAGEKLFF. CDR3 sequence (DNA): TGTGCCAGCAGCTTCCTAGCGGGAGAGAAGCTGTTTTTT. The V call is TRBV13, the J call TRBJ2-2; 10 bases fit TRBD2. CDR1 and CDR2 (germline): PRHDT, FYEKMQ (reference sequence). The length of the CDR3 is 13 residues. The ends lost 3 bases at V and 12 bases at J; junction bases unmatched: 4.

This chain joins TRBV5-1 and TRBJ2-1; 12 nucleotides match TRBD2. This CDR3 has 15 residues. In germline, CDR1 is SGHRS, CDR2 YFSETQ. The V gene end was trimmed by 2 bases and the J gene end by 8 bases; junction bases not matched to a gene: 5. CDR3 region: CASSFPSGRVDEQFF. The DNA for the CDR3 is TGCGCCAGCAGCTTCCCTAGCGGGAGGGTCGATGAGCAGTTCTTC.

The chain has TRBV9 and TRBJ1-2, with D perhaps matching TRBD1 (6 bases). CDR3 length equals 16 residues. The germline CDR1 and CDR2 sequences are SGDLS and YYNGEE. Trimming shortened V by 3 bases and J by 1 base, and 16 bases separated the two germline ends. CDR3 coding DNA: TGTGCCAGCAGCGGCCGGGACACCACTTTTAACTATGGCTACACCTTC. Its translation is CASSGRDTTFNYGYTF.

The gene calls are TRBV15 and TRBJ2-7, with D perhaps matching TRBD2 (6 bases). The CDR3 runs 16 residues. Trimming stripped 0 bases from V and 4 bases from J, with 16 bases between. The germline V gene encodes CDR1 LNHNV and CDR2 YYDKDF (reference sequence). Here the CDR3 DNA reads TGTGCCACCAGCAGAGAAAATAGCGGACCTAATTACGAGCAGTACTTC. Amino acid sequence: CATSRENSGPNYEQYF.

The DNA for the CDR3 is TGCGCCAGCAGTTTAATGGGGGAGCAGTACTTC. It specifies CASSLMGEQYF. The chain combines TRBV5-1 with TRBJ2-7; D ambiguous. Trimming shortened V by 5 bases and J by 7 bases, and 10 bases separated the two germline ends. The CDR3 is 11 amino acids. CDR1 and CDR2 (germline): SGHRS, YFSETQ.

The gene calls are TRBV11-2 and TRBJ2-5; TRBD2 matches 13 bases. Germline CDR1 SGHAT, CDR2 FQNNGV. J gave up 5 bases and V 5 bases, and 8 bases lay outside the gene matches. This CDR3 has 16 residues. The CDR3 protein is CASSTRGLAGEETQYF. The CDR3 DNA reads as TGTGCCAGCAGCACTCGTGGACTAGCGGGAGAGGAGACCCAGTACTTC.

This clone was detected only a few times. The V and J genes are TRBV5-6 and TRBJ2-7, with 7 positions matching TRBD1. CDR3 length: 13 residues. The trim removed 4 bases at V and 3 bases at J, leaving 4 bases unmatched. The V gene's germline CDR1 is SGHDT and CDR2 YYEEEE. As DNA, the CDR3 is TGTGCCAGCAGCACTAGGGACAGCTACGAGCAGTACTTC. Residues: CASSTRDSYEQYF.

This chain joins TRBV28 and TRBJ2-1, with a weak D call TRBD2 (5 bases). This CDR3 contains 14 residues. CDR1 and CDR2 (germline): MDHEN, SYDVKM. The V end lost 6 bases, the J end lost 8 bases, and 17 bases lay between the germline ends. The CDR3 nucleotides are TGTGCCAGCAGCCCAAGCGGAATTGGAGATGAGCAGTTCTTC. Translating it yields CASSPSGIGDEQFF. Full variable domain (rest looked up from reference TRBV28 and TRBJ2-1): DVKVTQSSRYLVKRTGEKVFLECVQDMDHENMFWYRQDPGLGLRLIYFSYDVKMKEKGDIPEGYSVSREKKERFSLILESASTNQTSMYLCASSPSGIGDEQFFGPGTRLTVL.

This chain links TRBV13 with TRBJ2-5; D may match TRBD1 or TRBD2 (5 bases each). The CDR3 runs 14 residues. V was trimmed by 3 bases and J by 5 bases, leaving 13 bases between them. From germline, CDR1 is PRHDT and CDR2 FYEKMQ (reference sequence). CDR3 sequence reads: CASSFTQGPETQYF. The CDR3 DNA follows: TGTGCCAGCAGCTTTACGCAGGGACCTGAGACCCAGTACTTC.